This T cell receptor beta chain is drawn from a study of beta chain features in type 1 diabetes. Broader study findings: All four CD4+ subsets of Type 1 diabetes patients contained TCRB CDR3s that were moderately but significantly shorter. VDJ junctions from patients with type 1 diabetes contained fewer insertions and more deletions. Patients' naive, central memory and Treg TCRB repertoires seemed closer to one another than those of healthy donors.

The investigators reverse transcribed all of the isolated RNA, so they sequenced expressed TCRB transcripts. The protocol was immunoSEQ multiplex PCR, while the TCRdb copy is restricted to in-frame clones and leaves out a portion. Of about 650,000 clones detected, 9.5% to 15% appear once; the ten largest clones hold around 0.12%. This clone was found a few times. The target antigen is unknown. This sample includes further DNA sequences coding for the same CDR3. Sorting of CD4+ naive, central memory, regulatory and stem cell-like memory cells was performed via CD45RO/CCR7/CD25/CD127/CD95/CD27. This clonotype was obtained from a young man with type 1 diabetes. The sequencing input was naive CD4+ T cells from blood.

This CDR3 is CASSQQGFTDTQYF. The DNA of the CDR3 is TGCGCCAGCAGCCAACAGGGCTTCACAGATACGCAGTATTTT. The gene calls are TRBV4-3 and TRBJ2-3; the D gene is possibly TRBD1 (5 bases). The CDR3 spans 14 residues. V lost 2 bases, J lost 2 bases, and 8 bases lay in between. Germline values: CDR1 LGHNA, CDR2 YSLEER.